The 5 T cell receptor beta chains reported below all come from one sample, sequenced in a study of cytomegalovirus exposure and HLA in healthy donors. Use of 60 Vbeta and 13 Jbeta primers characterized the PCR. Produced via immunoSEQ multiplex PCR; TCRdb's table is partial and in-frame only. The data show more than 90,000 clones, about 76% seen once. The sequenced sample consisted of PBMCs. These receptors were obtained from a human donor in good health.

CDR3 sequence (DNA): TGTGCCAGCAGTAACAGGGGGACAGCCAAAAACATTCAGTACTTC. It specifies CASSNRGTAKNIQYF. The chain is built from TRBV6-5 and TRBJ2-4, with 8 positions matching TRBD1. V lost 5 bases to trimming and J lost 0 bases; unmatched junction nucleotides: 3. Germline assignment: CDR1 MNHEY and CDR2 SVGAGI. CDR3 length: 15 residues.

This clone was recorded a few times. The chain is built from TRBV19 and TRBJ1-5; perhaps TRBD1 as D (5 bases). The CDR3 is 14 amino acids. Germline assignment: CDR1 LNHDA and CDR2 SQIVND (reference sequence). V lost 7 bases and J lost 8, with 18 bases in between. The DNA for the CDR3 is TGTGCCAGTACCCTCCGTAGCGGGGGGAAGCCCCAGCATTTT. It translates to CASTLRSGGKPQHF.

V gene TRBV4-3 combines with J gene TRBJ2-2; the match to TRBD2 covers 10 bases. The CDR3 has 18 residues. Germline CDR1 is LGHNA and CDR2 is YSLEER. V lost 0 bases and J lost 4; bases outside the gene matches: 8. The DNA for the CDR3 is TGCGCCAGCAGCCAAGAACCCCCGGGACTAGCGCCCACCGGGGAGCTGTTTTTT. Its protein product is CASSQEPPGLAPTGELFF.

The chain's CDR3 is CAWSGDRGRTEAFF. In nucleotides, the CDR3 is TGTGCCTGGAGTGGGGACAGGGGTCGCACTGAAGCTTTCTTT. The chain carries TRBV30 and TRBJ1-1, with 10 bases that match TRBD1. J gave up 4 bases and V 1 base, and 3 bases lay outside the gene matches. Per germline, CDR1 GTSNPN and CDR2 SVGIG (reference sequence). The length of the CDR3 is 14 residues.

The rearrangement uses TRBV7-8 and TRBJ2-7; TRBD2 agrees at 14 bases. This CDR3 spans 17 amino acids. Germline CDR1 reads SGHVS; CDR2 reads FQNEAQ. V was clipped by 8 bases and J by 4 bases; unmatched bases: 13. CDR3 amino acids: CASGSIWTSGRLYEQYF. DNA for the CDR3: TGTGCCAGCGGATCAATTTGGACTAGCGGGAGGCTGTACGAGCAGTACTTC.